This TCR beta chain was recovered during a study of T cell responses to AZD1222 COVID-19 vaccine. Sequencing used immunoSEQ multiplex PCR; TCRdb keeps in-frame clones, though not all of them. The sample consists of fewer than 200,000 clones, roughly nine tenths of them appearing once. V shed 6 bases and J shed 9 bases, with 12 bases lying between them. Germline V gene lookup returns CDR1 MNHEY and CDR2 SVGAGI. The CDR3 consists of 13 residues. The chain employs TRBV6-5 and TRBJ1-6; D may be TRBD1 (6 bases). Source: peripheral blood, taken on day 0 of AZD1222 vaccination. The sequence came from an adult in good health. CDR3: CASRGGLFSPLHF. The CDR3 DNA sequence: TGTGCCAGCAGAGGGGGGCTCTTTTCACCCCTCCACTTT.